The rows below give T cell receptor beta chains drawn from one sample of a study of blood T cells in healthy people across ages. From the 5' RACE reads, TCRdb called clonotypes with MiXCR, one entry per CDR3 protein. The sample holds approximately 960,000 distinct CDR3 sequences, 25% to 35% seen once. These data are also associated with another study on T cells of mothers and their children.

Sequenced material: blood. The receptors originated from a woman aged 40 to 55 in good health. CDR3s include the opening cysteine and the closing phenylalanine or tryptophan. Each record gives: V gene, J gene, clone size, D gene, CDR3 protein, CDR3 DNA. D genes are given only for firm matches. Part of the rows lack a size; the others show once, few, many or a class for expanded clones.

TRBV4-3	TRBJ2-5	few	.	CASSQERADQETQYF	TGCGCCAGCAGCCAAGAAAGGGCCGATCAAGAGACCCAGTACTTC
TRBV4-3	TRBJ2-7	many	.	CASSQARGYEQYF	TGCGCCAGCAGCCAAGCCCGGGGTTACGAGCAGTACTTC
TRBV19	TRBJ1-5	.	.	CASRVGGVSNQPQHF	TGTGCCAGCAGGGTAGGCGGGGTCAGCAATCAGCCCCAGCATTTT
TRBV6-5	TRBJ1-5	few	.	CASSYSNLASYSNQPQHF	TGTGCCAGCAGTTACTCGAACTTGGCCAGTTATAGCAATCAGCCCCAGCATTTT
TRBV7-9	TRBJ1-2	many	.	CASSSGMGTVRGYTF	TGTGCCAGCAGCTCAGGCATGGGTACGGTACGCGGCTACACCTTC
TRBV12-3/TRBV12-4	TRBJ2-1	.	.	CASKGISGSNEQFF	TGTGCCAGCAAGGGGATTAGCGGTAGCAATGAGCAGTTCTTC
TRBV12-3/TRBV12-4	TRBJ2-1	.	.	CASSFSPGEQFF	TGTGCCAGCAGTTTTTCCCCGGGGGAGCAGTTCTTC
TRBV7-6	TRBJ2-5	once	TRBD1	CASSLGLKTGAALGQETQYF	TGTGCCAGCAGCTTAGGACTAAAGACAGGGGCCGCACTCGGGCAAGAGACCCAGTACTTC
TRBV5-1	TRBJ2-1	few	TRBD1	CASSSDRATNEQFF	TGCGCCAGCAGTTCGGACAGGGCCACCAATGAGCAGTTCTTC
TRBV20-1	TRBJ1-2	few	TRBD1	CSASGRGGYTF	TGCAGTGCTAGTGGCAGGGGGGGCTACACCTTC
TRBV7-2	TRBJ2-7	.	.	CASSPTRGISYNEQYF	TGTGCCAGCAGCCCTACGAGGGGCATATCCTACAATGAGCAGTACTTC
TRBV24-1	TRBJ2-3	.	.	CAASARDTQYF	TGTGCCGCCAGTGCTAGAGATACGCAGTATTTT
TRBV10-3	TRBJ1-6	.	TRBD1	CAISATGEGSPLHF	TGTGCCATCAGTGCAACAGGGGAAGGTTCACCCCTCCACTTT
TRBV7-3	TRBJ2-7	.	TRBD2	CASSLYSGGNYEQYF	TGTGCCAGCAGCTTGTATAGCGGGGGCAACTACGAGCAGTACTTC
TRBV7-9	TRBJ1-1	.	.	CASSSRRGNTEAFF	TGTGCCAGCAGCTCCCGGAGGGGGAACACTGAAGCTTTCTTT
TRBV7-3	TRBJ2-5	many	.	CASSLYLGETQYF	TGTGCCAGCAGCTTATACTTGGGGGAGACCCAGTACTTC
TRBV5-1	TRBJ2-3	.	TRBD1	CASSPTGQGRADTQYF	TGCGCCAGCAGCCCGACTGGACAGGGTAGGGCAGATACGCAGTATTTT
TRBV12-3/TRBV12-4	TRBJ1-1	.	TRBD1	CASTETGSNTKAFF	TGTGCCAGCACCGAGACAGGGTCTAACACTAAAGCTTTCTTT
TRBV20-1	TRBJ2-1	.	TRBD2	CSTLGLAGAYSYNEQFF	TGCAGTACTTTGGGACTAGCGGGGGCCTACTCCTACAATGAGCAGTTCTTC
TRBV2	TRBJ1-2	few	.	CASTQGYGYTF	TGTGCCAGCACCCAAGGGTATGGCTACACCTTC
TRBV11-2	TRBJ2-1	.	TRBD2	CASSLYGGADEQFF	TGTGCCAGCAGCTTATACGGGGGGGCCGATGAGCAGTTCTTC
TRBV11-2	TRBJ1-4	few	TRBD1	CASSAAGTGGEKLFF	TGTGCCAGCAGCGCGGCCGGGACAGGGGGTGAAAAACTGTTTTTT
TRBV12-3/TRBV12-4	TRBJ2-3	many	TRBD1	CASSSDRGIFTDTQYF	TGTGCCAGCAGTTCGGACAGGGGGATTTTCACAGATACGCAGTATTTT
TRBV7-9	TRBJ2-1	.	TRBD2	CASSTPDLAGVYNEQFF	TGTGCCAGCAGCACACCGGACTTAGCGGGGGTTTACAATGAGCAGTTCTTC
TRBV20-1	TRBJ1-2	once	TRBD1	CGAEGNRGHGYTF	TGCGGTGCCGAAGGCAACAGGGGGCATGGCTACACCTTC
TRBV4-3	TRBJ2-7	many	TRBD1	CASSQRDRGGGEQYF	TGCGCCAGCAGCCAGCGGGACAGGGGGGGTGGCGAGCAGTACTTC
TRBV7-9	TRBJ1-2	.	.	CASSLDREGFTF	TGTGCCAGCAGCTTAGACAGAGAGGGCTTCACCTTC